This TCR beta chain was obtained from a study of blood T cell repertoires in COVID-19. Assay: immunoSEQ multiplex PCR; the TCRdb copy retains only in-frame clones and omits some. The sample contains over 150,000 clones, around nine tenths of which appear only once. The CDR3 totals 14 residues. The ends lost 6 bases at V and 1 base at J; junction bases unmatched: 9. Germline V lookup: CDR1 SQVTM, CDR2 ANQGSEA. The sample taken for sequencing was peripheral blood. The clonotype was recovered from a man in his 60s with COVID-19, enrolled during active disease. The chain joins TRBV29-1 to TRBJ2-7; TRBD2 matches at 7 bases. CDR3 in amino acids: CSVAAGRSSYEQYF. The CDR3 DNA reads TGCAGCGTGGCAGCGGGGAGGAGTTCCTACGAGCAGTACTTC.